Presented here are 21 T cell receptor beta chains from one specimen sequenced in a study of cytomegalovirus exposure and HLA in healthy donors. The PCR ran on 60 Vbeta and 13 Jbeta primers. The repertoire was sequenced with immunoSEQ multiplex PCR; TCRdb's copy has only in-frame clones and lacks some. The table shows 90,000 to 120,000 clones, with 81% occurring only once. The specimen was PBMCs. All receptors come from a man aged 25 to 40 in good health and CMV-seronegative.

The CDR3 nucleotides read TGTGCCAGCAGGCCCCTAGCGGGGGACTACAATGAGCAGTTCTTC. As protein: CASRPLAGDYNEQFF. The chain recombines TRBV6-1 with TRBJ2-1, with 10 bases matching TRBD2. From germline, CDR1 is MNHNS and CDR2 SASEGT. V shed 6 bases and J 3 bases; nucleotides not matched to a gene: 5. The CDR3 covers 15 residues.

The chain uses TRBV2 and TRBJ2-1, with TRBD1 matching over 8 bases. The germline V gene encodes CDR1 SNHLY and CDR2 FYNNEI. J gave up 8 bases and V 1 base, and 7 bases lay outside the gene matches. This CDR3 is built from 15 residues. Here the CDR3 DNA reads TGTGCCAGCAGTGAAGTCGGGACAGGAGGGGATGAGCAGTTCTTC. Amino acid sequence: CASSEVGTGGDEQFF.

This chain uses TRBV9 with TRBJ1-5; D is uncertain. The germline V gene encodes CDR1 SGDLS and CDR2 YYNGEE. The ends were cut back, 3 bases at V and 7 bases at J, with 14 bases in the middle. This CDR3 contains 14 residues. The CDR3: CASSEGGEGQPQHF. The CDR3 nucleotides read TGTGCCAGCAGCGAGGGAGGTGAAGGGCAGCCCCAGCATTTT.

The rearrangement joins TRBV5-1 to TRBJ2-1; D call uncertain. V was cut by 4 bases and J by 8 bases, with 7 bases left in between. Germline V gives CDR1 SGHRS, CDR2 YFSETQ. The CDR3 length is 11 residues. This CDR3 reads CASSRSYEQFF. The CDR3 coding sequence is TGCGCCAGCAGCCGAAGCTATGAGCAGTTCTTC.

This chain joins TRBV29-1 and TRBJ2-7; 7 nucleotides line up with TRBD1. Per germline, CDR1 SQVTM and CDR2 ANQGSEA. V shed 6 bases, J shed 6 bases, and the junction held 5 bases outside the gene matches. CDR3 size: 11 residues. As DNA, the CDR3 is TGCAGCGTCGGACAGGCTCGCGAGCAGTACTTC. This gives the protein CSVGQAREQYF.

This clone was picked up a small number of times. The rearrangement uses TRBV2 and TRBJ1-4, with D possibly TRBD1 on 6 matching bases. The V gene lost 1 base and the J gene lost 2 bases, with 8 bases spanning the gap. The CDR3 contains 15 residues. Germline V lookup: CDR1 SNHLY, CDR2 FYNNEI. CDR3 nucleotide sequence: TGTGCCAGCAGTGAAGAGGGGGGGACTAATGAAAAACTGTTTTTT. Translated: CASSEEGGTNEKLFF.

The CDR3 sequence is CASSLLAYEQYF. The CDR3 DNA sequence: TGTGCCAGCAGTTTATTAGCTTACGAGCAGTACTTC. The J gene is TRBJ2-7, the V gene TRBV28; unclear D gene. The V end was cut by 1 base, the J end by 4 bases, with 5 bases between. The length of the CDR3 is 12 residues. Germline assignment: CDR1 MDHEN and CDR2 SYDVKM.

This chain joins TRBV30 and TRBJ2-6; 7 bases fit TRBD2. Trimming at V came to 0 bases and at J to 2 bases, leaving 1 base not matched to a gene. From germline, CDR1 is GTSNPN and CDR2 SVGIG (reference sequence). This CDR3 has 15 amino acids. The CDR3 DNA follows: TGTGCCTGGAGTGTAGGGAGGGCTGGGGCCAACGTCCTGACTTTC. Amino acids: CAWSVGRAGANVLTF.

This sequence joins TRBV19 and TRBJ1-3, with D hard to call. The CDR3 is 15 residues long. V was clipped by 6 bases and J by 1 base, with 13 bases between them. Germline V gene lookup returns CDR1 LNHDA and CDR2 SQIVND (reference sequence). The CDR3 DNA sequence: TGTGCCAGTAGCAATCGGCAGGTTTCTGGAAACACCATATATTTT. Protein sequence: CASSNRQVSGNTIYF.

In this sample, this clone turned up a few times. The CDR3 here is CASSFVAGQGFSPLHF. The DNA for the CDR3 is TGTGCCAGCAGCTTCGTCGCAGGACAGGGATTTTCACCCCTCCACTTT. This rearrangement joins TRBV5-6 to TRBJ1-6; 8 bases map to TRBD1. CDR3 size: 16 residues. CDR1 and CDR2 (germline): SGHDT, YYEEEE. Trimming removed 2 bases from V and 9 bases from J; junction bases left unmatched: 10.

A single count supports this clone. V usage is TRBV6-1 and J usage is TRBJ1-5, with D possibly TRBD1 on 5 matching bases. V was pared by 2 bases and J by 1 base, with 6 bases between. The length of the CDR3 is 14 residues. CDR1 is MNHNS and CDR2 is SASEGT in the germline V gene. This CDR3 is CASSERGSNQPQHF. CDR3 in DNA: TGTGCCAGCAGTGAACGGGGGAGCAATCAGCCCCAGCATTTT.

The chain has TRBV4-1 and TRBJ1-1; no clear D. Germline V gives CDR1 MGHRA, CDR2 YSYEKL. Trimming stripped 4 bases from V and 1 base from J, with 13 bases between. The CDR3 covers 15 residues. Here the CDR3 reads CASSPLQSENTEAFF. CDR3 DNA sequence: TGCGCCAGCAGCCCCCTTCAATCAGAGAACACTGAAGCTTTCTTT.

This chain connects TRBV6-9 to TRBJ1-5; 7 positions match TRBD1. This CDR3 region has 15 residues. The V and J ends lost 6 bases and 3 bases, in that order; junction bases with no gene match: 8. The germline V gene encodes CDR1 MNHGY and CDR2 SVAAGI. This CDR3 reads CASRPNRGHNQPQHF. CDR3 DNA sequence: TGTGCCAGCAGGCCAAACAGGGGTCACAATCAGCCCCAGCATTTT.

The genes are TRBV6-1 and TRBJ1-1; D gene ambiguous. Trimming pared 2 bases from V and 2 bases from J, leaving 9 bases between. The germline gives CDR1 MNHNS, CDR2 SASEGT. The CDR3 extends over 14 amino acids. CDR3 loop: CASSEPAGNTEAFF. Written as DNA, the CDR3 is TGTGCCAGCAGTGAACCAGCGGGTAACACTGAAGCTTTCTTT.

The rearrangement links TRBV5-1 to TRBJ2-1; possible D gene TRBD2, 7 bases. Looked up from germline, CDR1 is SGHRS and CDR2 is YFSETQ. The CDR3 extends over 17 amino acids. V lost 7 bases to trimming and J lost 0 bases, with 20 bases between them. The CDR3 protein is CASFWGGGLSSYNEQFF. CDR3 DNA sequence: TGCGCCAGCTTTTGGGGAGGGGGACTAAGCTCCTACAATGAGCAGTTCTTC.

This sequence joins TRBV29-1 and TRBJ1-1; weak D call: TRBD1 (5 bases). Germline V gene data show CDR1 as SQVTM and CDR2 as ANQGSEA. The CDR3 sequence is 11 residues long. V gave up 4 bases and J gave up 10 bases, with 13 bases separating them. The CDR3 DNA sequence: TGCAGCGTTGCAGGCCCCGGGGGAGCTTTCTTT. It is translated as CSVAGPGGAFF. The full variable domain, in which reference TRBV29-1 and TRBJ1-1 provide the parts outside the CDR3, is SAVISQKPSRDICQRGTSLTIQCQVDSQVTMMFWYRQQPGQSLTLIATANQGSEATYESGFVIDKFPISRPNLTFSTLTVSNMSPEDSSIYLCSVAGPGGAFFGQGTRLTVV.

The V call is TRBV6-4, the J call TRBJ2-1; 7 positions agree with TRBD2. Germline V CDR1 and CDR2: MRHNA, SNTAGT. V was pared by 3 bases and J by 8 bases, with 7 bases of the junction left unmatched. CDR3 length equals 14 residues. CDR3 coding DNA: TGTGCCAGCAGTGATGCGGGGGACGGGGATGAGCAGTTCTTC. Its translation: CASSDAGDGDEQFF.

The V gene is TRBV7-2, the J gene TRBJ2-5; TRBD2 matches at 8 bases. Germline CDR1 SGHTA, CDR2 FQGNSA. The ends lost 10 bases at V and 5 bases at J; junction bases unmatched: 18. The CDR3 has 16 amino acids. CDR3 residues: CATLGGGGRHKETQYF. CDR3 nucleotides: TGTGCCACCTTGGGGGGGGGCGGGAGGCATAAGGAGACCCAGTACTTC.

The V gene is TRBV7-2, the J gene TRBJ2-7, with D possibly being TRBD1 (5 bases). This CDR3 has 14 residues. Deletions cut 3 bases from V and 2 bases from J, with 11 bases between. CDR1 is SGHTA, CDR2 FQGNSA, per germline. CDR3 residues: CASSLQGSTYEQYF. CDR3 DNA sequence: TGTGCCAGCAGCTTGCAGGGTTCGACCTACGAGCAGTACTTC.

This clone was seen a handful of times. The gene calls are TRBV10-1 and TRBJ2-5; tentatively, D is TRBD2 (5 bases). The V gene lost 0 bases and the J gene lost 4 bases, with 9 bases spanning the gap. Germline loops: CDR1 WNHNN, CDR2 SYGVQD (reference sequence). CDR3 length: 14 amino acids. The CDR3 nucleotides are TGCGCCAGCAGTGAGTCGAGACTAACAGAGACCCAGTACTTC. Translation: CASSESRLTETQYF.

This clone was detected once. This chain links TRBV27 with TRBJ2-7; 11 nucleotides agree with TRBD1. The CDR3 has 15 amino acids. The junction had 6 bases not matched to a gene; V was cut back by 5 bases and J by 3 bases. The germline V gene has CDR1 MNHEY and CDR2 SMNVEV (reference sequence). The CDR3 nucleotides read TGTGCCAGCAGTCCCGCCGGGACAGGGGGCTACGAGCAGTACTTC. Protein sequence: CASSPAGTGGYEQYF.